This T cell receptor beta chain was retrieved from a study of T-cell reconstitution after alpha-beta-depleted transplantation in children. The library targeted TCRbeta and was prepared with unique molecular identifiers. TCRdb recomputed calls from the PCR reads with MiXCR, one row per CDR3 protein. This table has 200,000 to 300,000 distinct CDR3 sequences, 6.5% to 10% appearing once. In this sample, this clonotype turned up a few times. J gave up 1 base and V 3 bases, and 14 bases lay outside the gene matches. CDR1 and CDR2 from the germline V gene are MDHEN and SYDVKM. CDR3 length: 20 amino acids. The chain is built from TRBV28 and TRBJ2-1; 11 nucleotides align to TRBD2. The starting material was PBMCs, mostly from graft donor cells, obtained 180 days after TCRalphabeta/CD19-depleted stem cell transplant. The sequence was obtained from a male patient between 5 and 17 years old who had a stem cell transplant for acute lymphoblastic leukemia, so the T cells may come from the graft donor. CDR3 in amino acids: CASSFPRGTSGEGSYNEQFF. The DNA of the CDR3 is TGTGCCAGCAGTTTCCCCCGGGGGACTAGCGGAGAAGGATCCTACAATGAGCAGTTCTTC.